This T cell receptor (beta chain) was identified during a study of cytomegalovirus exposure and HLA in healthy donors. Study outcomes and limitations: Published work reported that the classifier diagnosed cytomegalovirus status with high specificity and sensitivity. Among TCR beta chains, those listed as cytomegalovirus-associated numbered roughly 150. Among the CMV-associated chains, a few were confirmed in vitro as specific for CMV antigens.

There are 16 residues in the CDR3. The V segment lost 6 bases and the J segment 2 bases; nucleotides outside the gene matches: 9. Germline CDR1 and CDR2: SNHLY and FYNNEI. Note on this clone: Antigen unknown.

Data came from immunoSEQ multiplex PCR; TCRdb stores just in-frame clones and leaves some out. Of some 150,000 clones listed, less than 90% are singletons. The sequencing input was PBMCs. This sequence originates from a man between 18 and 35 years old in good health and CMV-seropositive. J is TRBJ2-2 and V is TRBV2, with 7 bases fitting TRBD1. CDR3 sequence reads: CASRELTGLNTGELFF. In DNA form, the CDR3 reads TGTGCCAGCAGGGAATTGACAGGGTTAAACACCGGGGAGCTGTTTTTT.